The sequence of this T cell receptor beta chain was determined in a study of blood T cell repertoires in COVID-19. V was trimmed by 8 bases and J by 5 bases, leaving 13 bases between them. The CDR3 spans 12 residues. The germline V gene has CDR1 ENHRY and CDR2 SYGVKD. This clone was seen a single time. Libraries were prepared by immunoSEQ multiplex PCR; TCRdb keeps only in-frame clonotypes and omits some of them. The sample shows some 190,000 clones, 65% to 85% of them seen only once. The sequenced sample was PBMCs or T cells enriched from blood (not recorded which). The source of this sequence is a woman under 40 who had been exposed to COVID-19. The chain carries TRBV10-3 and TRBJ2-7, with a possible D match to TRBD2 (6 bases). This CDR3 is CAIGGTGNEQYF. CDR3 bases: TGTGCCATCGGGGGGACGGGGAACGAGCAGTACTTC.